These 2 T cell receptor beta chains were sequenced from one sample in a study of shared clonotypes between healthy human individuals. Terminally differentiated effector memory CD45RA+ cells were excluded by CCR7 positive selection of CD45RO-negative cells. Profiled with immunoSEQ multiplex PCR; TCRdb holds only in-frame clones, not every one. The repertoire holds over 2 million clones, with approximately 94% as singletons. Source material: naive CD8+ T cells sorted from blood. The receptors were gathered from a man aged 18 to 30 in good health.

The chain is built from TRBV11-2 and TRBJ1-1, with D uncertain. Trimming stripped 5 bases from V and 1 base from J, with 5 bases between. The CDR3 length is 12 residues. Germline values: CDR1 SGHAT, CDR2 FQNNGV. The chain's CDR3 is CASSEWNTEAFF. CDR3 in DNA: TGTGCCAGCAGCGAGTGGAACACTGAAGCTTTCTTT.

This chain connects TRBV2 to TRBJ2-7, with a possible D match to TRBD1 (6 bases). The V gene's germline CDR1 is SNHLY and CDR2 FYNNEI. CDR3 length: 12 residues. The ends were cut back, 5 bases at V and 5 bases at J, with 10 bases in the middle. The CDR3 DNA reads as TGTGCCAGCAGTTCAAACAGGGACGAGCAGTACTTC. Translation: CASSSNRDEQYF.